These T cell receptor beta chains were read from a single sample in a study of CD8+ T cells in alopecia areata. Clones were sequenced by immunoSEQ multiplex PCR, and TCRdb holds only the in-frame ones, with some missing. The data show 4,300 or so clones, 68% seen once. Sequencing input: skin. The source is a human donor in good health. CDR3s include the opening cysteine and the closing phenylalanine or tryptophan. A D gene is named only where the DNA matches it firmly. Clone size is given for some rows only: seen once, a few or many times, or a class if the clone is expanded.

v_call	clone_size	d_call	j_call	cdr3_nt	cdr3_aa
TRBV7-9	NA	NA	TRBJ1-3	TGTGCCAGCAGCCATACCGGGACCGCCCGAAACACCATATATTTT	CASSHTGTARNTIYF
TRBV10-3	NA	NA	TRBJ1-5	TGTGCCATCAGCGATTCGGGCGGCGGACAGCCCCAGCATTTT	CAISDSGGGQPQHF
TRBV19	NA	TRBD1	TRBJ1-5	TGTGCCAGTAGTACGACAGGGGGTAACCAGCCCCAGCATTTT	CASSTTGGNQPQHF
TRBV7-4	few	NA	TRBJ2-1	TGTGCCAGCAGCTCGTCAGGGGGGGCCTACAATGAGCAGTTCTTC	CASSSSGGAYNEQFF
TRBV28	NA	NA	TRBJ2-6	TGTGCCAGCACATCCGTGGGACGTCCCCTTTCTGGGGCCAACGTCCTGACTTTC	CASTSVGRPLSGANVLTF
TRBV5-1	NA	NA	TRBJ2-7	TGCGCCAGCAGCTTCGGCAGCTCCTACGAGCAGTACTTC	CASSFGSSYEQYF
TRBV6-6	NA	NA	TRBJ2-2	TGTGCCAGCAGTTACAGGGACACCGGGGAGCTGTTTTTT	CASSYRDTGELFF
TRBV5-1	NA	NA	TRBJ2-6	TGCGCCAGCAGCTTGGAGGGCAGCTCTGGGGCCAACGTCCTGACTTTC	CASSLEGSSGANVLTF
TRBV7-2	NA	NA	TRBJ2-5	TGTGCCAGCAGCCAGGGGGCGGGAGAACAAGAGACCCAGTACTTC	CASSQGAGEQETQYF
TRBV28	NA	TRBD1	TRBJ2-7	TGTGCCAGCAGCTGGACAGGGGAAACCTACGAGCAGTACTTC	CASSWTGETYEQYF
TRBV23-1	few	NA	TRBJ1-1	TGCGCCAGCAGCCACAAGGATGGGCGGATGAACACTGAAGCTTTCTTT	CASSHKDGRMNTEAFF
TRBV9	few	TRBD2	TRBJ2-1	TGTGCCAGCAGCGTAGGACTAGCGGGAGCTAGCAATGAGCAGTTCTTC	CASSVGLAGASNEQFF
TRBV4-1	few	TRBD1	TRBJ2-7	TGCGCCAGCAGCCTGATGACAGGGCCCTACGAGCAGTACTTC	CASSLMTGPYEQYF
TRBV2	few	TRBD1	TRBJ1-4	TGTGCCAGCAAGGACAGGGGTGAAAAACTGTTTTTT	CASKDRGEKLFF
TRBV7-2	NA	TRBD1	TRBJ1-5	TGTGCCAGCAGTACAGGGGTGGTGAGGGGTCAGCCCCAGCATTTT	CASSTGVVRGQPQHF
TRBV18	NA	TRBD1	TRBJ2-7	TGTGCCAGCTCATCGACAGGGGACTCCTACGAGCAGTACTTC	CASSSTGDSYEQYF
TRBV27	NA	NA	TRBJ2-1	TGTGCCAGCAGTTTATTTACCGGTGAGCAGTTCTTC	CASSLFTGEQFF
TRBV7-7	NA	TRBD1	TRBJ2-2	TGTGCTAGCAGCTTAAGGGGGCCCGAATTTGCGAACACCGGGGAGCTGTTTTTT	CASSLRGPEFANTGELFF
TRBV11-2	NA	NA	TRBJ2-7	TGTGCCAGCAGCCTCGGACCCCGGGGGGAGCAGTACTTC	CASSLGPRGEQYF
TRBV28	few	NA	TRBJ2-4	TGTGCCAGCAGTGGGAGGACCCGCGCCGTAGGCATTCAGTACTTC	CASSGRTRAVGIQYF
TRBV29-1	NA	NA	TRBJ1-3	TGCAGCGCAACCACAGGGAGCTCTGGAAACACCATATATTTT	CSATTGSSGNTIYF
TRBV7-2	NA	TRBD1	TRBJ1-5	TGTGCCAGCAGCTACCAGACAGGGACCATAGGGCAGCCCCAGCATTTT	CASSYQTGTIGQPQHF
TRBV6-9	NA	TRBD1	TRBJ2-3	TGTGCCAGCAGTGGGACAGGGGGCGCAGATACGCAGTATTTT	CASSGTGGADTQYF
TRBV10-3	NA	NA	TRBJ2-3	TGTGCCATGACCGCGGCTACGACAGATACGCAGTATTTT	CAMTAATTDTQYF
TRBV29-1	NA	NA	TRBJ1-2	TGCAGCGTTGAAGAGAGTCAGGCTGGCTACACCTTC	CSVEESQAGYTF
TRBV4-1	NA	TRBD1	TRBJ1-1	TGCGCCAGCAGCCAAGGGTACAGGGGGCGGACTGAAGCTTTCTTT	CASSQGYRGRTEAFF
TRBV5-4	NA	NA	TRBJ2-3	TGTGCCAGCAGCTTGTTTCCGAGGTTCACAGATACGCAGTATTTT	CASSLFPRFTDTQYF
TRBV19	NA	NA	TRBJ2-5	TGTGCCAGTAAGGAGACAGCACTTTATGAGACCCAGTACTTC	CASKETALYETQYF
TRBV5-1	NA	NA	TRBJ2-1	TGCGCCAGCAGCTTGGATCCTAGCGTACCTGAGCAGTTCTTC	CASSLDPSVPEQFF
TRBV6-6	once	TRBD1	TRBJ1-4	TGTGCCAGCAGTTGGGACAGGTCACAGGAAAAACTGTTTTTT	CASSWDRSQEKLFF
TRBV19	NA	NA	TRBJ2-7	TGTGCCAGTAGGGGAGCTGGAGTCAACGAGCAGTACTTC	CASRGAGVNEQYF
TRBV6-5	NA	NA	TRBJ1-4	TGTGCCAGCAGTACCGGAGGGCCTAACGGGCTGTTTTTT	CASSTGGPNGLFF
TRBV11-1	NA	TRBD2	TRBJ2-3	TGTGCCAGCAGCTTAGAGAGAGGGAGGGGAACACAAGATACGCAGTATTTT	CASSLERGRGTQDTQYF
TRBV28	NA	NA	TRBJ2-6	TGTGCCAGCAACGGGGGAGGTCGCTCTGGGGCCAACGTCCTGACTTTC	CASNGGGRSGANVLTF